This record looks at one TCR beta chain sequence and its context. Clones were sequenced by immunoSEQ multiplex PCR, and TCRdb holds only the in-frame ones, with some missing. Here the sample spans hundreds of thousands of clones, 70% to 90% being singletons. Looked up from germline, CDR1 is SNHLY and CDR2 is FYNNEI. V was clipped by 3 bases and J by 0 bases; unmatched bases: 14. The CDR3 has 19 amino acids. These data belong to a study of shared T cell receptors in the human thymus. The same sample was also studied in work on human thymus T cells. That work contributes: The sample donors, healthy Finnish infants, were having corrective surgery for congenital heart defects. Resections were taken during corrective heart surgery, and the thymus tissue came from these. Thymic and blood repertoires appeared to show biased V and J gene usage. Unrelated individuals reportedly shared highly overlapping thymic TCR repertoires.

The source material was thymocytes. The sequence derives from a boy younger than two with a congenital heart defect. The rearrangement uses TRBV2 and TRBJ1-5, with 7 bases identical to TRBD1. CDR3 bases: TGTGCCAGCAGTGAGACCCAGTCAGGGGGGCAATATAGCAATCAGCCCCAGCATTTT. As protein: CASSETQSGGQYSNQPQHF.